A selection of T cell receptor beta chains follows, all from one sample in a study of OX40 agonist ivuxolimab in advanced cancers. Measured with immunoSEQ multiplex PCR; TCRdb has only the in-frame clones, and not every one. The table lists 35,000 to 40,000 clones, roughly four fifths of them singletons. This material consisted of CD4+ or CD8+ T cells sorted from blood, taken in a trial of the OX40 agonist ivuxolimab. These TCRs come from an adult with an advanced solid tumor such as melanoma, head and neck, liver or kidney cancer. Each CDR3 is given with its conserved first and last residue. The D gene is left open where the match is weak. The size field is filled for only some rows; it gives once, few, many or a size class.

CDR3: CASSSRGRWEQYF; DNA: TGTGCCAGCAGCTCCAGGGGGAGATGGGAGCAGTACTTC; J: TRBJ2-7; D: TRBD1; size: -; V: TRBV11-3
CDR3: CATSTNRDRGSEQYF; DNA: TGTGCCACCAGCACCAACCGGGACAGGGGATCCGAGCAGTACTTC; J: TRBJ2-7; D: TRBD1; size: -; V: TRBV15
CDR3: CAWGIGELFF; DNA: TGTGCCTGGGGGATCGGGGAGCTGTTTTTT; J: TRBJ2-2; D: -; size: -; V: TRBV30
CDR3: CASSFGPKLFF; DNA: TGTGCCAGCAGCTTTGGACCAAAACTGTTTTTT; J: TRBJ1-4; D: -; size: -; V: TRBV5-6
CDR3: CASSLDIGVGNTEAFF; DNA: TGTGCCAGCAGCTTGGACATAGGGGTTGGTAACACTGAAGCTTTCTTT; J: TRBJ1-1; D: -; size: few; V: TRBV5-4
CDR3: CASSSTFSGNTIYF; DNA: TGTGCCAGCAGTTCCACCTTCTCTGGAAACACCATATATTTT; J: TRBJ1-3; D: -; size: once; V: TRBV28
CDR3: CASSIGTSDHYEQYF; DNA: TGTGCCAGTAGTATCGGGACTAGCGACCACTACGAGCAGTACTTC; J: TRBJ2-7; D: TRBD2; size: -; V: TRBV19
CDR3: CASSLSLQGLSYEQYF; DNA: TGTGCCAGCAGCCTGTCTTTACAGGGTCTTTCCTACGAGCAGTACTTC; J: TRBJ2-7; D: -; size: few; V: TRBV27
CDR3: CASSLGAGSHEQYF; DNA: TGTGCCAGCAGCTTAGGGGCGGGATCCCACGAGCAGTACTTC; J: TRBJ2-7; D: -; size: -; V: TRBV7-8
CDR3: CASSTNRDRGVTSYNEQFF; DNA: TGTGCCAGCAGCACAAACCGGGACAGGGGCGTCACCTCCTACAATGAGCAGTTCTTC; J: TRBJ2-1; D: TRBD1; size: -; V: TRBV7-2
CDR3: CASKQPGLNEQFF; DNA: TGTGCCAGCAAGCAGCCGGGGCTCAATGAGCAGTTCTTC; J: TRBJ2-1; D: -; size: -; V: TRBV28
CDR3: CASQSEDSIYNEQFF; DNA: TGTGCCAGCCAATCCGAGGACAGCATATACAATGAGCAGTTCTTC; J: TRBJ2-1; D: -; size: -; V: TRBV28
CDR3: CASSYPSGFYEQYF; DNA: TGTGCCAGCAGCTACCCTAGCGGATTCTACGAGCAGTACTTC; J: TRBJ2-7; D: TRBD2; size: once; V: TRBV5-8
CDR3: CASSPYGATYEQYF; DNA: TGTGCCAGCAGCCCCTATGGTGCCACCTACGAGCAGTACTTC; J: TRBJ2-7; D: -; size: -; V: TRBV11-3
CDR3: CASSPRDFPGELFF; DNA: TGTGCCAGCAGTCCCCGGGACTTCCCCGGGGAGCTGTTTTTT; J: TRBJ2-2; D: -; size: -; V: TRBV28
CDR3: CASSPSRGLGGYTF; DNA: TGTGCCAGCAGCCCCAGCCGGGGGTTAGGCGGCTACACCTTC; J: TRBJ1-2; D: -; size: -; V: TRBV9
CDR3: CASSLSVAVSYEQYF; DNA: TGTGCCAGCAGTTTATCGGTAGCAGTATCCTACGAGCAGTACTTC; J: TRBJ2-7; D: -; size: medium-sized; V: TRBV27
CDR3: CASRVGSSSEKLFF; DNA: TGTGCCAGCAGAGTCGGGAGCTCTAGCGAAAAACTGTTTTTT; J: TRBJ1-4; D: -; size: -; V: TRBV27
CDR3: CASSLSVEFTEAFF; DNA: TGTGCCAGCAGCTTATCTGTGGAATTCACTGAAGCTTTCTTT; J: TRBJ1-1; D: -; size: -; V: TRBV7-6
CDR3: CASSQDSPGYGYTF; DNA: TGCGCCAGCAGCCAAGATTCGCCCGGCTATGGCTACACCTTC; J: TRBJ1-2; D: -; size: -; V: TRBV4-1
CDR3: CASSQVDEYTEAFF; DNA: TGCGCCAGCAGCCAAGTCGACGAGTACACTGAAGCTTTCTTT; J: TRBJ1-1; D: -; size: -; V: TRBV4-1
CDR3: CASSYSTLPTDTQYF; DNA: TGTGCCAGCAGTTACTCCACCCTCCCCACAGATACGCAGTATTTT; J: TRBJ2-3; D: -; size: few; V: TRBV6-5
CDR3: CASSHKLAGVLYEQYF; DNA: TGTGCCAGCAGCCACAAACTAGCGGGAGTTTTATACGAGCAGTACTTC; J: TRBJ2-7; D: TRBD2; size: -; V: TRBV14
CDR3: CASGPWLGSANTGELFF; DNA: TGTGCCAGCGGTCCCTGGTTGGGTTCCGCGAACACCGGGGAGCTGTTTTTT; J: TRBJ2-2; D: -; size: -; V: TRBV14
CDR3: CASSQDYPGPYEQYF; DNA: TGCGCCAGCAGCCAAGACTATCCAGGGCCCTACGAGCAGTACTTC; J: TRBJ2-7; D: -; size: -; V: TRBV4-1
CDR3: CAWSMDSNSPLHF; DNA: TGTGCCTGGAGCATGGACAGTAATTCACCCCTCCACTTT; J: TRBJ1-6; D: -; size: medium-sized; V: TRBV30